Reported below is one TCR beta chain. Germline V gene lookup returns CDR1 SGHVS and CDR2 FQNEAQ. V trimming: 4 bases; J trimming: 3 bases; junction bases outside the gene matches: 10. This CDR3 has 16 amino acids. These data are taken from a study of cytomegalovirus exposure and HLA in healthy donors. The PCR was carried out with 60 Vbeta primers and 13 Jbeta primers. Data came from immunoSEQ multiplex PCR; TCRdb stores just in-frame clones and leaves some out. The sample records about 110,000 clones, roughly 78% being singletons. What was sequenced was PBMCs. The TCR was taken from a woman in her 40s in good health and CMV-seronegative. The chain employs TRBV7-8 and TRBJ2-3; TRBD2 matches 7 bases. CDR3 amino acids: CASSSGLVGGTDTQYF. As DNA, the CDR3 is TGTGCCAGCAGCTCCGGACTAGTTGGGGGTACAGATACGCAGTATTTT.